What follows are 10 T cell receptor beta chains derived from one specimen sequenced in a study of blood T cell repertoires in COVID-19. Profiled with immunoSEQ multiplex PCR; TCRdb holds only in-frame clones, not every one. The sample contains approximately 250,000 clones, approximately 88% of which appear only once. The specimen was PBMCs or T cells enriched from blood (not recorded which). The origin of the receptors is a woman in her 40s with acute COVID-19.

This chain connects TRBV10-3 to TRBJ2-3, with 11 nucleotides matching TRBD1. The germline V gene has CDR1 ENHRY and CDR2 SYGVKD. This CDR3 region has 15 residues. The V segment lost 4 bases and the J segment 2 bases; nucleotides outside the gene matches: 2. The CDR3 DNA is TGTGCCATCAGTGGGGACAGGGGGAACACAGATACGCAGTATTTT. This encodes CAISGDRGNTDTQYF.

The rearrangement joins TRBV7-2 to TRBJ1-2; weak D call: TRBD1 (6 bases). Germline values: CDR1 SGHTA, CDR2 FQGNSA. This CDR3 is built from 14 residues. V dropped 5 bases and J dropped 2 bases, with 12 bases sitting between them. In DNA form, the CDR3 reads TGTGCCAGCAGCGTCAAGGGGGGGAACTATGGCTACACCTTC. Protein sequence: CASSVKGGNYGYTF.

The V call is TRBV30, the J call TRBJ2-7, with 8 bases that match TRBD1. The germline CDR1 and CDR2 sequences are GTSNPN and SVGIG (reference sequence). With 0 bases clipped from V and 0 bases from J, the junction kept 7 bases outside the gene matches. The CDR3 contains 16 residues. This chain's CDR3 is CAWSVGGQERSYEQYV. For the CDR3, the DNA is TGTGCCTGGAGTGTTGGGGGACAGGAGCGCTCCTACGAGCAGTACGTC.

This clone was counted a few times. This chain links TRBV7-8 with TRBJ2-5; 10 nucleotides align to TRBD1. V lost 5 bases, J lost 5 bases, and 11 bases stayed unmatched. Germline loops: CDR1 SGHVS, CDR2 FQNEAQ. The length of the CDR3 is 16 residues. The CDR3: CASSPSLGQGRETQYF. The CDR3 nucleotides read TGTGCCAGCAGCCCTAGTCTGGGACAGGGGAGGGAGACCCAGTACTTC. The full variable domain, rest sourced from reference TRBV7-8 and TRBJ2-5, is GAGVSQSPRYKVAKRGQDVALRCDPISGHVSLFWYQQALGQGPEFLTYFQNEAQLDKSGLPSDRFFAERPEGSVSTLKIQRTQQEDSAVYLCASSPSLGQGRETQYFGPGTRLLVL.

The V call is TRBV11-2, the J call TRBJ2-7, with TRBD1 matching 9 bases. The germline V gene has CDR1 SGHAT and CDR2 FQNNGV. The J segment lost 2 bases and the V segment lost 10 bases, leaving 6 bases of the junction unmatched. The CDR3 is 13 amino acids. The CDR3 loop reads CATGTGPTYEQYF. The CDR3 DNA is TGTGCCACCGGGACAGGGCCTACCTACGAGCAGTACTTC.

CDR3: CASSPRGDYGYTF. The CDR3 DNA reads as TGTGCCAGCAGTCCCCGGGGAGACTATGGCTACACCTTC. This rearrangement joins TRBV12-3 or TRBV12-4 to TRBJ1-2; D not resolved. This CDR3 comprises 13 residues. Trimming removed 5 bases at V and 3 bases at J, with 10 bases between.

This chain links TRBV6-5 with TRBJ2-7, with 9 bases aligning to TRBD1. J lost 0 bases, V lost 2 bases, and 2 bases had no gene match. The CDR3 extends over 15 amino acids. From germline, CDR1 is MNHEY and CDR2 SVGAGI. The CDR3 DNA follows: TGTGCCAGCAGTTACCGGGACAGGGCCTCCTACGAGCAGTACTTC. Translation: CASSYRDRASYEQYF.

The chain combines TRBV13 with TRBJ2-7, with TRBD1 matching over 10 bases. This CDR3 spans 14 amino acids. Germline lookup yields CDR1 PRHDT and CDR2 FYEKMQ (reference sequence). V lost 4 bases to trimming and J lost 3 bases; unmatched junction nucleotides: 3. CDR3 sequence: CASSSGQGVYEQYV. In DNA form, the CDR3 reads TGTGCCAGCAGCTCCGGACAGGGGGTCTACGAGCAGTACGTC.

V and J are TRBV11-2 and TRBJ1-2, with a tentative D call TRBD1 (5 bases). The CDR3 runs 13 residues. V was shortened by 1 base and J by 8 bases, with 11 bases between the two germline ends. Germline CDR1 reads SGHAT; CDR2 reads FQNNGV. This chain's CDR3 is CASSLGRGDGYTF. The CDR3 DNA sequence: TGTGCCAGCAGCTTAGGTCGGGGGGACGGCTACACCTTC.

The CDR3 here is CASSTLRTSGGDTQYF. Here the CDR3 DNA reads TGTGCCAGCAGCACCCTTCGGACTAGCGGGGGAGATACGCAGTATTTT. J is TRBJ2-3 and V is TRBV7-9; 13 bases line up with TRBD2. In germline, CDR1 is SEHNR, CDR2 FQNEAQ (reference sequence). With 5 bases clipped from V and 5 bases from J, the junction kept 7 bases outside the gene matches. CDR3 length: 16 residues.